This T cell receptor (beta chain) comes out of a study of T cell responses to AZD1222 COVID-19 vaccine. Study-wide background: Second-dose recipients at about 4 or about 12 weeks were treated as one pooled group. General study points: With dominance at 160-218 and 743-854, vaccine-associated CD4 TCRs spanned spike. Baseline seropositivity occurred in only a handful of AZD1222 recipients. Donors, mostly white British, included more females; clonal diversity was possibly underestimated.

Sequencing used immunoSEQ multiplex PCR; TCRdb keeps in-frame clones, though not all of them. This sample has 150,000 to 200,000 clones; roughly 90% occur once, and the top ten carry less than 6.5%. Points on this clone: The antigen is unknown.

V gave up 0 bases and J gave up 9 bases, with 13 bases separating them. Germline V CDR1 and CDR2: SGHNT, YYREEE (reference sequence). The CDR3 is 14 amino acids. This clonotype was obtained from an adult in good health. The specimen comprised peripheral blood, sampled on day 0 of AZD1222 vaccination. The V gene is TRBV5-4, the J gene TRBJ2-1; D is unresolved. The CDR3 sequence is CASSLAASKVEQFF. CDR3 in DNA: TGTGCCAGCAGCTTGGCGGCTAGTAAGGTTGAGCAGTTCTTC.